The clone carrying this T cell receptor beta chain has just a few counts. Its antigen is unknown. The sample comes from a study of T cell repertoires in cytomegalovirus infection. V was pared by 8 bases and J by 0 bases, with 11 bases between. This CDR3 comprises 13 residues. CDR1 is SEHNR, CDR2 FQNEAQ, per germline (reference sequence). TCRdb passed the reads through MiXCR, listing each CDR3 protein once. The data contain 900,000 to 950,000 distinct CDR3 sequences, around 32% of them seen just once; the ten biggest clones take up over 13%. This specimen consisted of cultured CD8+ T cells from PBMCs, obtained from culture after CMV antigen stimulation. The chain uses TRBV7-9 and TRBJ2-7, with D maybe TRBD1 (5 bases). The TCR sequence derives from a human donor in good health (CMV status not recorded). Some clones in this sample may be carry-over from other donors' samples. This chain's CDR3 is CASGTGDSYEQYF. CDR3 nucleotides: TGTGCCAGCGGCACAGGAGACTCCTACGAGCAGTACTTC.